This T cell receptor (beta chain) was identified during a study of cytomegalovirus exposure and HLA in healthy donors. The V end lost 5 bases, the J end lost 1 base, and 10 bases lay between the germline ends. The V gene's germline CDR1 is ENHRY and CDR2 SYGVKD. The CDR3 runs to 14 residues. Comments on this clone: Antigen unknown.

PCR primers comprised 60 Vbeta and 13 Jbeta primers. Repertoires were generated with immunoSEQ multiplex PCR, while TCRdb's copy carries only in-frame clones and drops some. The repertoire has 100,000 to 150,000 clones, 83% of them found once; the top ten carry about 3.7%. Study conclusions and caveats: Three chains linked to CMV were shown in vitro to be specific for CMV antigens.

Sequences were obtained from PBMCs. This receptor was obtained from a woman aged 40 to 49 in good health and CMV-seropositive. The gene calls are TRBV10-3 and TRBJ2-3; maybe TRBD2 (5 bases). This CDR3 is CAISNSEGTDTQYF. In DNA, the CDR3 is TGTGCCATCAGTAATAGCGAGGGCACAGATACGCAGTATTTT.